This TCR beta chain was retrieved from a study of blood T cell repertoires in COVID-19. Authors' methods: Using reference gene primer amplification, nucleated cell counts were estimated. The method was immunoSEQ multiplex PCR; TCRdb's version includes in-frame clones alone and lacks a portion of them. The D gene and trimming were derived from the DNA, and the V and J assignments and clone size from that table. The data show about 530,000 clones, roughly 91% seen once. Followed longitudinally, the Seattle patients had been enrolled during active infection. The sequence was collected from a woman aged 45-65 years with COVID-19, enrolled during active disease. The source material was peripheral blood.

This CDR3 is CAWGTGTSNEKLFF. CDR3 coding DNA: TGTGCCTGGGGTACAGGGACATCTAATGAAAAACTGTTTTTT. The rearrangement joins TRBV30 to TRBJ1-4, with D tentatively TRBD1 (6 bases). Trimming removed 5 bases from V and 3 bases from J, with 13 bases in between. In germline, CDR1 is GTSNPN, CDR2 SVGIG (reference sequence). The CDR3 is 14 residues long.